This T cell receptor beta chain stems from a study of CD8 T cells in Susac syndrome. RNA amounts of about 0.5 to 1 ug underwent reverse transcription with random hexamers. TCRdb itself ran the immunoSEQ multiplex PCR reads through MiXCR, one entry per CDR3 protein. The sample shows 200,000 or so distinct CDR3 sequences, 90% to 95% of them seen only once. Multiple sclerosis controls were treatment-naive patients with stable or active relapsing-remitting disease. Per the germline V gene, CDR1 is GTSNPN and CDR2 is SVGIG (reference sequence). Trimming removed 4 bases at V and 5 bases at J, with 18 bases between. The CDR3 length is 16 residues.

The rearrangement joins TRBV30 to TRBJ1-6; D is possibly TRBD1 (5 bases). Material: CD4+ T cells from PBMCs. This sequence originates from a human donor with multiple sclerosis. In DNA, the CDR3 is TGTGCCTGGATCCGGGACCCTGTCAGGAATAATTCACCCCTCCACTTT. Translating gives CAWIRDPVRNNSPLHF.